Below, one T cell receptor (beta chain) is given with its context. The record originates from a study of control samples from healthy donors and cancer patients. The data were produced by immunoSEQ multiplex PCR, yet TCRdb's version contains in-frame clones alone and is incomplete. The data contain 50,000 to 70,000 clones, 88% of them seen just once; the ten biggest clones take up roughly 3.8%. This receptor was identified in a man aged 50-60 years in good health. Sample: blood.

The CDR3: CASSPGTSGSYEQYF. Written as DNA, the CDR3 is TGTGCCAGCAGCCCCGGGACTAGCGGATCCTACGAGCAGTACTTC. V usage is TRBV9 and J usage is TRBJ2-7; 11 nucleotides match TRBD2. The V gene end was trimmed by 4 bases and the J gene end by 1 base; junction bases not matched to a gene: 4. This CDR3 is 15 amino acids long. CDR1 and CDR2 (germline): SGDLS, YYNGEE.